This T cell receptor (beta chain) appears in the sequencing data of a study of CD8 T cells in ankylosing spondylitis. Each CDR3 protein gets one entry after TCRdb re-called the 5' RACE reads with MiXCR. The sample records roughly 91,000 distinct CDR3 sequences, about 7.7% being singletons. This clonotype was seen repeatedly, ten times or more. Its target is not known. Study-wide points: A number of the motif variants had already been described in reactive arthritis synovial fluid and blood. Peripheral blood held disease-linked clones only at relatively low frequency, and these were CD8+. The study identified a TCR beta motif of several highly homologous variants that appeared characteristic of ankylosing spondylitis blood.

The germline gives CDR1 MNHEY, CDR2 SMNVEV (reference sequence). The V end was cut by 3 bases, the J end by 0 bases, with 14 bases between. This CDR3 region has 17 residues. The chain couples TRBV27 to TRBJ1-4; maybe TRBD1 (5 bases). This receptor was identified in a male donor with ankylosing spondylitis or in good health (not recorded which). Specimen: blood, either unsorted or a sorted T cell fraction (not recorded which). CDR3 sequence: CASSFPIDSATNEKLFF. CDR3 nucleotide sequence: TGTGCCAGCAGTTTTCCCATAGACAGTGCAACTAATGAAAAACTGTTTTTT.